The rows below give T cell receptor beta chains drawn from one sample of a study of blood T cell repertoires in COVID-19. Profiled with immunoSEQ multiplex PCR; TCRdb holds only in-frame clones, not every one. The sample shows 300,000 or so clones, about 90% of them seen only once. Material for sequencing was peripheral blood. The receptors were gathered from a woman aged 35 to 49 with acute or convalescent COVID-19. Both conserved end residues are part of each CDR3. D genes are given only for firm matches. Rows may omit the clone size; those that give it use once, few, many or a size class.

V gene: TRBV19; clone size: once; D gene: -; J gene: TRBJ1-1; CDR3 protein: CASSNTRGTEAFF; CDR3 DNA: TGTGCCAGTAGTAATACACGAGGCACTGAAGCTTTCTTT
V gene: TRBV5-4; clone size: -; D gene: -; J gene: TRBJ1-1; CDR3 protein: CASSYGWQGYEAFF; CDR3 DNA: TGTGCCAGCAGCTATGGGTGGCAGGGTTATGAAGCTTTCTTT
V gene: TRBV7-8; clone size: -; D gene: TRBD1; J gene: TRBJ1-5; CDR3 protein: CASSRGQGYQPQHF; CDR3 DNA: TGTGCCAGCAGCCGAGGACAGGGATACCAGCCCCAGCATTTT
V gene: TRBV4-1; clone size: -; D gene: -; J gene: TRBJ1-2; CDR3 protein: CASSPLTASNYGYTF; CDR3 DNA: TGCGCCAGCAGCCCTTTGACAGCGAGTAACTATGGCTACACCTTC
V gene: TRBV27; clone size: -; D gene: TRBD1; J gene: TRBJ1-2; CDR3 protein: CASSLRTGHGYTF; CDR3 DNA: TGTGCCAGCAGTCTACGGACAGGGCATGGCTACACCTTC
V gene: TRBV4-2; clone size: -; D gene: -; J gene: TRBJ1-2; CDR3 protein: CASSQNSGANGYTF; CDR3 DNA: TGTGCCAGCAGCCAAAACTCAGGGGCGAATGGCTACACCTTC
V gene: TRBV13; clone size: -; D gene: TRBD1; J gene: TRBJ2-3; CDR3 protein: CASSLRQGADTQYF; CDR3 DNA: TGTGCCAGCAGCTTACGACAGGGGGCCGATACGCAGTATTTT
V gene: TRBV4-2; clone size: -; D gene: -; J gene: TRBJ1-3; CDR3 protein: CASSPSGTGNTIYF; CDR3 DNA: TGTGCCAGCAGCCCCTCGGGGACTGGAAACACCATATATTTT
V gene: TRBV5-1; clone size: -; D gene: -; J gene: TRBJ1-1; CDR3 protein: CASSLAGGNTEAFF; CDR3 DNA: TGCGCCAGCAGCTTGGCCGGGGGAAACACTGAAGCTTTCTTT
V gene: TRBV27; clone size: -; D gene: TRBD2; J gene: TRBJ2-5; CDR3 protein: CASRGTSGGPSETQYF; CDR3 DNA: TGTGCCAGCAGGGGGACTAGCGGGGGGCCGTCAGAGACCCAGTACTTC
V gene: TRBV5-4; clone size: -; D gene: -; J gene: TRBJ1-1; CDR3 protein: CASSFFGEVTEAFF; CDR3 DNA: TGTGCCAGCAGCTTCTTTGGTGAGGTGACTGAAGCTTTCTTT
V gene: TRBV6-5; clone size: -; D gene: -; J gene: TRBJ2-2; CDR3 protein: CASGGWDTGELFF; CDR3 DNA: TGTGCCAGCGGGGGGTGGGACACCGGGGAGCTGTTTTTT
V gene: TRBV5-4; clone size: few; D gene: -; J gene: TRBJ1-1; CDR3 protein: CASTKGGEDTEAFF; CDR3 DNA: TGTGCCAGCACCAAAGGGGGAGAGGACACTGAAGCTTTCTTT
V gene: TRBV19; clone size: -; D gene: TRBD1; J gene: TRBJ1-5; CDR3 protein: CASSVTGGVQPQHF; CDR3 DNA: TGTGCCAGTAGTGTCACAGGGGGTGTTCAGCCCCAGCATTTT
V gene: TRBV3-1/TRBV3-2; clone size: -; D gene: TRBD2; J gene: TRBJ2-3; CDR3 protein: CASSLTPGLAGGPADTQYF; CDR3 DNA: TGTGCCAGCAGCCTTACTCCGGGACTAGCGGGGGGGCCCGCAGATACGCAGTATTTT
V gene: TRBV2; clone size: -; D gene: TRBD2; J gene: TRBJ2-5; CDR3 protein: CASLRLAGGGETQYF; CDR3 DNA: TGTGCCAGCTTGCGCCTAGCGGGGGGAGGGGAGACCCAGTACTTC
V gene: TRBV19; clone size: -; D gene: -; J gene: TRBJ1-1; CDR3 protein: CASSISPSMNTEAFF; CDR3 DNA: TGTGCCAGTAGTATAAGCCCCTCCATGAACACTGAAGCTTTCTTT
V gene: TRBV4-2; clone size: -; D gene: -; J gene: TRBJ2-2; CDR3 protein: CASSQVTNTGELFF; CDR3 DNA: TGTGCCAGCAGCCAAGTAACGAACACCGGGGAGCTGTTTTTT
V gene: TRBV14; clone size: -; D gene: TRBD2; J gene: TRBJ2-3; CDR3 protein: CASSQTTSGRTDTQYF; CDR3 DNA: TGTGCCAGCAGCCAGACGACTAGCGGTCGCACAGATACGCAGTATTTT
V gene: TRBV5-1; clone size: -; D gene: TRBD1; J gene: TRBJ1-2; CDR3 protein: CASSPGQSNYGYTF; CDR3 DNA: TGCGCCAGCAGCCCGGGACAGTCCAACTATGGCTACACCTTC
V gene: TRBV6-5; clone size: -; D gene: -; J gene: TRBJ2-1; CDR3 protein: CASRRGYNEQFF; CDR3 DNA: TGTGCCAGCAGGCGAGGGTACAATGAGCAGTTCTTC
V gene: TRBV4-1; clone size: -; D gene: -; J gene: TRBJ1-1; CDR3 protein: CASSQVRGEAFF; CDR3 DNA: TGCGCCAGCAGCCAAGTGCGGGGCGAAGCTTTCTTT
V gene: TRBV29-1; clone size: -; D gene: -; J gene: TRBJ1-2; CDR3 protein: CSVEREGYGYTF; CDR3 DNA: TGCAGCGTTGAGAGGGAGGGCTATGGCTACACCTTC
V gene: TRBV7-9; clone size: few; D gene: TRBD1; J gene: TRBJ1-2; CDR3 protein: CASCKGTVLNYGYTF; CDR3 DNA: TGTGCCAGCTGCAAGGGGACAGTACTTAACTATGGCTACACCTTC
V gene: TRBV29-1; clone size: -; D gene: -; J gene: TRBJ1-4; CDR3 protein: CSVEDEGAATNEKLFF; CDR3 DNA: TGCAGCGTTGAAGATGAAGGGGCTGCAACTAATGAAAAACTGTTTTTT
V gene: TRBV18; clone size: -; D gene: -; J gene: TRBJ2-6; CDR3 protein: CASSPPSRSLTGANVLTF; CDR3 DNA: TGTGCCAGCTCACCACCGTCCAGGTCCCTCACTGGGGCCAACGTCCTGACTTTC
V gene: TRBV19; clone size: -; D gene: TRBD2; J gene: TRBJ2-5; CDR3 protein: CASSIPRGSGVETQYF; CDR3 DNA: TGTGCCAGTAGTATTCCCCGGGGTAGCGGGGTAGAGACCCAGTACTTC
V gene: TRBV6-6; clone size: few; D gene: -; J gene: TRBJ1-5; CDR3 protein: CASSYSETSNQPQHF; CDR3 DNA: TGTGCCAGCAGCTACAGCGAAACTAGCAATCAGCCCCAGCATTTT
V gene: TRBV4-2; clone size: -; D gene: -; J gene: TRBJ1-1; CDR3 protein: CASSQWPGTEAFF; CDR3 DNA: TGTGCCAGCAGCCAATGGCCAGGCACTGAAGCTTTCTTT
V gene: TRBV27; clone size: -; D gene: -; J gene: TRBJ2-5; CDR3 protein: CASSLRWQGLQETQYF; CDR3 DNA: TGTGCCAGCAGTTTAAGGTGGCAGGGCCTTCAAGAGACCCAGTACTTC
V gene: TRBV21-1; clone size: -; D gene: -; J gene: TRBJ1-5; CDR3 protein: CASSTGNQPQHF; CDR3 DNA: TGTGCCAGCAGCACCGGGAATCAGCCCCAGCATTTT
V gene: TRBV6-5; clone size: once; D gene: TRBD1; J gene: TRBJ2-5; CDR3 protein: CASSLINSGTGNF; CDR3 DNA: TGTGCCAGCAGTTTAATCAACTCCGGGACAGGGAACTTC
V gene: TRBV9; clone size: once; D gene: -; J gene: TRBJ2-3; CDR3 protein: CASSVGGTSSTDTQYF; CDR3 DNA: TGTGCCAGCAGCGTAGGGGGGACTTCTAGCACAGATACGCAGTATTTT
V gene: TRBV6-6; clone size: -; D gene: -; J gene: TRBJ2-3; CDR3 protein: CASSRSYTQYF; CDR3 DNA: TGTGCCAGCAGCAGGTCATATACGCAGTATTTT
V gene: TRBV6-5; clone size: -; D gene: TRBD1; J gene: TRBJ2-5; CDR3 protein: CASSYSNRGQETQYF; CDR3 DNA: TGTGCCAGCAGTTACTCGAACAGGGGGCAAGAGACCCAGTACTTC
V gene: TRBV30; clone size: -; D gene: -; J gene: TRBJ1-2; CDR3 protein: CAWSTGWDGYTF; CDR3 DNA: TGTGCCTGGAGCACAGGGTGGGATGGCTACACCTTC
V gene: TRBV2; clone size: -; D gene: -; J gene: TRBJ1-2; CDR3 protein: CASSFRAANYGYTF; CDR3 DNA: TGTGCCAGCAGTTTCAGGGCAGCAAACTATGGCTACACCTTC
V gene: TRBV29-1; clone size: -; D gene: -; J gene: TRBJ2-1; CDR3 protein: CSATRPHYNEQFF; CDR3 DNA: TGCAGCGCCACCAGGCCGCACTACAATGAGCAGTTCTTC
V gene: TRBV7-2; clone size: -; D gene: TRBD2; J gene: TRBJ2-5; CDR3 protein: CASSLDGRAETQYF; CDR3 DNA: TGTGCCAGCAGCTTAGACGGGAGGGCAGAGACCCAGTACTTC
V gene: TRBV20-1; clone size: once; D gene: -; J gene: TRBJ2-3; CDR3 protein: CSASMGATDTQYF; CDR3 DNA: TGCAGTGCTAGTATGGGGGCTACAGATACGCAGTATTTT
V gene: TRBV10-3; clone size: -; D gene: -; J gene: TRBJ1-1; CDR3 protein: CATSDGMNTEAFF; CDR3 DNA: TGTGCCACCTCGGACGGGATGAACACTGAAGCTTTCTTT
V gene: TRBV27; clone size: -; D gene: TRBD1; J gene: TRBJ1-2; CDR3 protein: CASSPQSGGYGYTF; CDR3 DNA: TGTGCCAGCAGTCCCCAATCAGGGGGCTATGGCTACACCTTC
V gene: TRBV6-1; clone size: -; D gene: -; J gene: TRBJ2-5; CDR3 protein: CASGLGGLQETQYF; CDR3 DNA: TGTGCCAGCGGACTGGGGGGTCTCCAAGAGACCCAGTACTTC
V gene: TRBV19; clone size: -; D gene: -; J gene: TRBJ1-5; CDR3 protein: CASSIGADGNQPQHF; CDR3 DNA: TGTGCCAGTAGTATTGGGGCAGATGGCAATCAGCCCCAGCATTTT
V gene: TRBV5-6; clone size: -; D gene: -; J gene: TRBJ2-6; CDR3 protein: CASSGQGGPSGANVLTF; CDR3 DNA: TGTGCCAGCAGCGGCCAAGGAGGTCCCTCTGGGGCCAACGTCCTGACTTTC
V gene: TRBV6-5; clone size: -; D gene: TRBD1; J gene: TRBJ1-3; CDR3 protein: CASSYSGQGNTIYF; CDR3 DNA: TGTGCCAGCAGTTACTCGGGACAGGGAAACACCATATATTTT
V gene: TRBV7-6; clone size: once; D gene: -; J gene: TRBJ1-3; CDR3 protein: CASSLAQGRNTIYF; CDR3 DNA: TGTGCCAGCAGCTTAGCGCAGGGGAGAAACACCATATATTTT
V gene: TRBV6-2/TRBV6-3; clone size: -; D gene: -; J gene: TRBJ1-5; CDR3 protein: CASSYSTGFSNQPQHF; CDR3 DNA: TGTGCCAGCAGTTACTCGACAGGTTTTAGCAATCAGCCCCAGCATTTT
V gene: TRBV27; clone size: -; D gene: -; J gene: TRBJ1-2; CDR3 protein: CASSRDGGRNYGYTF; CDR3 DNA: TGTGCCAGCAGTCGCGATGGAGGACGGAACTATGGCTACACCTTC
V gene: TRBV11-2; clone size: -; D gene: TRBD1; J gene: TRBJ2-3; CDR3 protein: CASSQWDSPLGPDTQYF; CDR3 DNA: TGTGCCAGCAGCCAATGGGACAGCCCACTCGGACCAGATACGCAGTATTTT
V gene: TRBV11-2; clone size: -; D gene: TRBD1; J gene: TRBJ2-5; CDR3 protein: CASSFQGAGETQYF; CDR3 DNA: TGTGCCAGCAGCTTTCAGGGGGCAGGGGAGACCCAGTACTTC
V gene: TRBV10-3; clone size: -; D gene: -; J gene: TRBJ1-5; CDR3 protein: CAIADTDSNQPQHF; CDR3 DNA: TGTGCCATAGCCGACACAGATAGCAATCAGCCCCAGCATTTT
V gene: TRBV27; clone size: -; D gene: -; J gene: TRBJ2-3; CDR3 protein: CASSPELLTTSTDTQYF; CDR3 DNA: TGTGCCAGCAGTCCTGAATTGCTCACGACTAGTACAGATACGCAGTATTTT
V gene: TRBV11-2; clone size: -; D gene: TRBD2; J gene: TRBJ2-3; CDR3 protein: CASSLLAGSSGDTQYF; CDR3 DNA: TGTGCCAGCAGCCTATTAGCGGGGTCCTCGGGAGATACGCAGTATTTT
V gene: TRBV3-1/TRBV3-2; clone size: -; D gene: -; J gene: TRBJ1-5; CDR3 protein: CASSPGSTSNQPQHF; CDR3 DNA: TGTGCCAGCAGCCCAGGGTCCACTAGCAATCAGCCCCAGCATTTT
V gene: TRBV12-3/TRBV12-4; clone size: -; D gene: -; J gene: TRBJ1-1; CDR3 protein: CASRPAGGAEAFF; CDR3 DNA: TGTGCCAGCCGTCCCGCCGGCGGCGCTGAAGCTTTCTTT
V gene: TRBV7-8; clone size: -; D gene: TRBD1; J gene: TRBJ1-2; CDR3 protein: CASSTGTGFGYTF; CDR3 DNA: TGTGCCAGCAGCACCGGGACAGGGTTCGGCTACACCTTC
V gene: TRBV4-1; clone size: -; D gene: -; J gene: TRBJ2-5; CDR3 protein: CASSPKLGTLTQYF; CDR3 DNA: TGCGCCAGCAGCCCGAAACTCGGGACTTTGACCCAGTACTTC
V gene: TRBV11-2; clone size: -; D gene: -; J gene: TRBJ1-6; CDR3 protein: CASSLGSGVFNSPLHF; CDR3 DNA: TGTGCCAGCAGCTTAGGGTCAGGGGTGTTTAATTCACCCCTCCACTTT
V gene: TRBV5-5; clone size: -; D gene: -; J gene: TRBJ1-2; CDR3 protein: CASIGTSNYGYTF; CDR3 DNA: TGTGCCAGCATAGGGACATCTAACTATGGCTACACCTTC